The rows below give T cell receptor beta chains drawn from one sample of a study of OX40 agonist ivuxolimab in advanced cancers. The assay was immunoSEQ multiplex PCR, and TCRdb's table has in-frame clones only and misses some. Here the sample spans about 86,000 clones, roughly 89% being singletons. Sequencing used CD4+ or CD8+ T cells sorted from blood, obtained in a trial of the OX40 agonist ivuxolimab. The receptors originated from an adult with an advanced solid tumor such as melanoma, head and neck, liver or kidney cancer. Each CDR3 is given with its conserved first and last residue. D genes are given only for firm matches. Clone size is not always given. Where it is, it says once, few, many or a class for expanded clones.

.	TRBV28	TRBJ2-7	15	.	CASSDPGLGVYEQYF	TGTGCCAGCAGTGACCCGGGCCTGGGGGTCTACGAGCAGTACTTC
.	TRBV28	TRBJ1-2	14	.	CASSRFGGHYGYTF	TGTGCCAGCAGCCGCTTTGGGGGGCACTATGGCTACACCTTC
.	TRBV29-1	TRBJ2-2	14	.	CSVYQGLGTGELFF	TGCAGCGTTTACCAGGGGTTGGGCACCGGGGAGCTGTTTTTT
once	TRBV18	TRBJ1-2	15	TRBD1	CASSPAWTGDYGYTF	TGTGCCAGCTCACCAGCTTGGACAGGAGACTATGGCTACACCTTC
.	TRBV29-1	TRBJ2-7	12	.	CSVEGLADEQYF	TGCAGCGTTGAAGGCTTAGCGGACGAGCAGTACTTC
.	TRBV14	TRBJ2-1	19	.	CASSQPPDPWPLLGNEQFF	TGTGCCAGCAGCCAGCCTCCGGACCCTTGGCCCCTTCTCGGCAATGAGCAGTTCTTC
.	TRBV28	TRBJ2-1	14	.	CASSYGTGYNEQFF	TGTGCCAGCAGTTACGGGACTGGGTACAATGAGCAGTTCTTC
.	TRBV7-2	TRBJ2-3	16	TRBD2	CASSLVPSGSADTQYF	TGTGCCAGCAGCTTAGTCCCTAGCGGGAGTGCAGATACGCAGTATTTT
.	TRBV28	TRBJ1-1	13	.	CASSSIGVTEAFF	TGTGCCAGCAGCTCAATTGGGGTAACTGAAGCTTTCTTT
.	TRBV6-5	TRBJ1-2	15	TRBD1	CASSPLRGSRYGYTF	TGTGCCAGCAGTCCCCTCAGGGGGTCTAGGTATGGCTACACCTTC
.	TRBV14	TRBJ2-2	13	.	CASSLRLVGELFF	TGTGCCAGCAGCCTGCGCCTAGTCGGGGAGCTGTTTTTT
.	TRBV7-2	TRBJ2-1	15	.	CASSLTGRTYNEQFF	TGTGCCAGCAGCTTAACGGGGAGAACCTACAATGAGCAGTTCTTC
.	TRBV10-2	TRBJ1-1	14	TRBD1	CASSSQGGRTEAFF	TGCGCCAGCAGTTCCCAGGGGGGTAGAACTGAAGCTTTCTTT
.	TRBV10-3	TRBJ1-6	15	.	CAIREGLGYNSPLHF	TGTGCCATCAGAGAGGGGCTTGGGTATAATTCACCCCTCCACTTT
few	TRBV5-8	TRBJ1-1	13	.	CASSPGVGTEAFF	TGTGCCAGCAGTCCGGGAGTTGGGACTGAAGCTTTCTTT
once	TRBV7-2	TRBJ2-3	17	TRBD2	CASSLALLAGVTDTQYF	TGTGCCAGCAGCTTAGCCCTACTAGCGGGAGTCACAGATACGCAGTATTTT
.	TRBV7-2	TRBJ2-1	15	.	CASSLGRAAYNEQFF	TGTGCCAGCAGCTTAGGACGGGCCGCCTACAATGAGCAGTTCTTC
.	TRBV25-1	TRBJ2-2	15	.	CASRAAGTNTGELFF	TGTGCCAGCAGAGCGGCAGGGACCAACACCGGGGAGCTGTTTTTT
.	TRBV19	TRBJ1-1	17	.	CASSGWIGAKWNTEAFF	TGTGCCAGTTCGGGCTGGATAGGGGCGAAGTGGAACACTGAAGCTTTCTTT
.	TRBV5-6	TRBJ2-3	14	.	CASSLSGAADTQYF	TGTGCCAGCAGCTTATCAGGGGCGGCAGATACGCAGTATTTT
.	TRBV6-5	TRBJ1-5	15	TRBD1	CASSRQGVGNQPQHF	TGTGCCAGCAGTCGACAGGGGGTCGGCAATCAGCCCCAGCATTTT
.	TRBV29-1	TRBJ2-2	14	.	CSVRREANTGELFF	TGCAGCGTTAGGAGGGAAGCAAACACCGGGGAGCTGTTTTTT
.	TRBV7-2	TRBJ2-7	13	.	CASSLDPTYEQYF	TGTGCCAGCAGCTTAGACCCGACCTACGAGCAGTACTTC
.	TRBV4-1	TRBJ1-2	16	.	CASSQDLRGSAYGYTF	TGCGCCAGCAGCCAAGATCTCAGGGGATCGGCCTATGGCTACACCTTC
.	TRBV10-3	TRBJ1-5	15	.	CAISERQVSNQPQHF	TGTGCCATCAGTGAGCGGCAGGTGAGCAATCAGCCCCAGCATTTT